A single sample gave rise to the 20 T cell receptor beta chains below, sequenced in a study of cytomegalovirus exposure and HLA in healthy donors. A multiplex PCR was run with 60 Vbeta primers and 13 Jbeta primers. TCRdb keeps only in-frame clones here, not all; method: immunoSEQ multiplex PCR. The table includes fewer than 200,000 clones, about an eighth detected once. Source material: PBMCs. These receptors originate from a man over 45 in good health and CMV-seropositive.

This chain uses TRBV4-1 with TRBJ2-3, with TRBD1 as a possible D gene (5 bases). The CDR3 extends over 17 amino acids. V was cut by 6 bases and J by 0 bases, with 19 bases left in between. Germline assignment: CDR1 MGHRA and CDR2 YSYEKL. This CDR3 is CASRQQKLGLSTDTQYF. Written as DNA, the CDR3 is TGCGCCAGCAGACAACAGAAACTGGGGCTTAGCACAGATACGCAGTATTTT.

This sequence joins TRBV18 and TRBJ1-1; 7 bases align to TRBD1. Germline V CDR1 and CDR2: KGHSH, LQKENI. The CDR3 consists of 18 residues. Trimming at V came to 4 bases and at J to 3 bases, leaving 17 bases not matched to a gene. The DNA for the CDR3 is TGTGCCAGCTCACTGAACCGGGACAGCTTTTCTTCGGACACTGAAGCTTTCTTT. Translated, it gives CASSLNRDSFSSDTEAFF.

This clone was observed a few times. The chain carries TRBV6-5 and TRBJ1-2, with D possibly matching TRBD1 (6 bases). V gave up 5 bases and J gave up 6 bases, with 13 bases separating them. The CDR3 is 13 residues long. Germline lookup yields CDR1 MNHEY and CDR2 SVGAGI. The CDR3 DNA reads TGTGCCAGCAGTGATCACAGGGCTGATGGCTACACCTTC. Translated, it gives CASSDHRADGYTF.

The V call is TRBV19, the J call TRBJ2-2; D is possibly TRBD2 (6 bases). Germline V CDR1 and CDR2: LNHDA, SQIVND (reference sequence). V was trimmed by 6 bases and J by 2 bases, leaving 13 bases between them. This CDR3 spans 15 amino acids. CDR3: CASRGAGSNTGELFF. As DNA, the CDR3 is TGTGCCAGTAGAGGAGCGGGCTCAAACACCGGGGAGCTGTTTTTT.

CDR3 in amino acids: CASSDRDRVNYGYTF. In DNA, the CDR3 is TGTGCCAGCAGTGACCGGGACAGGGTGAACTATGGCTACACCTTC. The chain has TRBV6-1 and TRBJ1-2; TRBD1 agrees at 9 bases. The CDR3 runs 15 residues. Germline CDR1 reads MNHNS; CDR2 reads SASEGT. J lost 2 bases, V lost 3 bases, and 4 bases had no gene match.

The V and J genes are TRBV7-6 and TRBJ2-2; 8 positions match TRBD1. The CDR3 covers 17 residues. Unmatched junction bases numbered 7, after V lost 3 bases and J lost 1 base. The V gene's germline CDR1 is SGHVS and CDR2 FNYEAQ. The CDR3 DNA is TGTGCCAGCAGCTTTTCTACCGACAGGGGGAACACCGGGGAGCTGTTTTTT. It specifies CASSFSTDRGNTGELFF.

The chain has TRBV4-3 and TRBJ2-1; TRBD2 matches at 7 bases. CDR3 length: 14 amino acids. CDR1 and CDR2 from the germline V gene are LGHNA and YSLEER. J gave up 8 bases and V 0 bases, and 4 bases lay outside the gene matches. CDR3 region: CASSQDLGGYEQFF. For the CDR3, the DNA is TGCGCCAGCAGCCAAGATCTGGGGGGGTATGAGCAGTTCTTC.

This clone was counted only a few times. The chain has TRBV7-6 and TRBJ2-2; D gene unclear. Deletions cut 5 bases from V and 1 base from J, with 14 bases between. Germline lookup yields CDR1 SGHVS and CDR2 FNYEAQ. The CDR3 sequence is 16 residues long. The CDR3 region is CASSGTGLRNTGELFF. In nucleotides, the CDR3 is TGTGCCAGCAGCGGAACCGGGTTAAGGAACACCGGGGAGCTGTTTTTT.

The V and J genes are TRBV14 and TRBJ1-1, with D uncertain. The CDR3 contains 13 residues. The V gene lost 0 bases and the J gene lost 8 bases, with 10 bases spanning the gap. Germline values: CDR1 SGHDN, CDR2 FVKESK. CDR3 loop: CASSQDGVQEAFF. CDR3 nucleotides: TGTGCCAGCAGCCAAGATGGCGTACAGGAAGCTTTCTTT.

CDR3 amino acids: CASSQDRRSPGYTF. For the CDR3, the DNA is TGCGCCAGCAGCCAAGATAGGCGGTCACCCGGCTACACCTTC. The chain combines TRBV4-3 with TRBJ1-2; the D is unclear. From germline, CDR1 is LGHNA and CDR2 YSLEER. This CDR3 region has 14 residues. V gave up 0 bases and J gave up 8 bases, with 13 bases separating them.

The V gene is TRBV5-1, the J gene TRBJ2-5; possible D gene TRBD2, 7 bases. CDR1 is SGHRS, CDR2 YFSETQ, per germline. Trimming shortened V by 4 bases and J by 5 bases, and 15 bases separated the two germline ends. The CDR3 sequence is 14 residues long. The DNA of the CDR3 is TGCGCCAGCAGCAAGGGGGGGCGGGAGGAGACCCAGTACTTC. Translation gives CASSKGGREETQYF.

This clone was seen more than once but under ten times. The rearrangement uses TRBV5-6 and TRBJ1-5; possible D gene TRBD1, 5 bases. Looked up from germline, CDR1 is SGHDT and CDR2 is YYEEEE. Trimming took off 0 bases at V and 1 base at J, with 14 bases between the two ends. The CDR3 extends over 17 amino acids. Here the CDR3 reads CASSLGYGRASNQPQHF. Here the CDR3 DNA reads TGTGCCAGCAGCTTGGGTTACGGCAGGGCAAGCAATCAGCCCCAGCATTTT.

This chain uses TRBV19 with TRBJ1-1, with D possibly TRBD1 on 6 matching bases. V lost 5 bases and J 0 bases, leaving 13 bases between the germline ends. This CDR3 has 15 amino acids. Germline CDR1 and CDR2: LNHDA and SQIVND (reference sequence). CDR3 loop: CASSPGQFMNTEAFF. The CDR3 DNA reads as TGTGCCAGTAGTCCCGGACAGTTCATGAACACTGAAGCTTTCTTT.

This clone was recorded a few times. The rearrangement uses TRBV5-1 and TRBJ2-3, with 10 bases lining up with TRBD2. The CDR3 contains 16 residues. The V and J ends lost 2 bases and 2 bases, in that order; junction bases with no gene match: 5. Per the germline V gene, CDR1 is SGHRS and CDR2 is YFSETQ. This CDR3 reads CASSFRSGGFTDTQYF. The CDR3 DNA is TGCGCCAGCAGCTTCCGTAGCGGGGGGTTCACAGATACGCAGTATTTT.

This rearrangement joins TRBV7-9 to TRBJ1-4, with a tentative D call TRBD1 (5 bases). Germline lookup yields CDR1 SEHNR and CDR2 FQNEAQ (reference sequence). The CDR3 contains 16 residues. V lost 4 bases and J lost 1, with 13 bases in between. CDR3 in amino acids: CASSSYPGITNEKLFF. The CDR3 DNA follows: TGTGCCAGCAGCTCCTACCCAGGGATAACTAATGAAAAACTGTTTTTT. The whole variable domain, remainder taken from reference TRBV7-9 and TRBJ1-4, is DTGVSQNPRHKITKRGQNVTFRCDPISEHNRLYWYRQTLGQGPEFLTYFQNEAQLEKSRLLSDRFSAERPKGSFSTLEIQRTEQGDSAMYLCASSSYPGITNEKLFFGSGTQLSVL.

The chain employs TRBV19 and TRBJ2-3; TRBD1 matches at 10 bases. The CDR3 loop spans 14 amino acids. The trim removed 6 bases at V and 4 bases at J, leaving 4 bases unmatched. Germline V gives CDR1 LNHDA, CDR2 SQIVND (reference sequence). CDR3 in amino acids: CASRDRGSSDTQYF. The CDR3 bases are TGTGCCAGTAGGGACAGGGGGAGCTCAGATACGCAGTATTTT.

This clone was observed a few times. The CDR3: CASSTGLTGELFF. CDR3 coding DNA: TGTGCCAGCAGCACCGGTCTCACCGGGGAGCTGTTTTTT. V usage is TRBV7-2 and J usage is TRBJ2-2; D call uncertain. Germline CDR1 and CDR2: SGHTA and FQGNSA. V was trimmed by 5 bases and J by 4 bases, leaving 8 bases between them. CDR3 size: 13 residues. Full variable domain (remainder filled in from reference TRBV7-2 and TRBJ2-2): GAGVSQSPSNKVTEKGKDVELRCDPISGHTALYWYRQSLGQGLEFLIYFQGNSAPDKSGLPSDRFSAERTGGSVSTLTIQRTQQEDSAVYLCASSTGLTGELFFGEGSRLTVL.

V usage is TRBV6-5 and J usage is TRBJ1-1; D is unresolved. Germline values: CDR1 MNHEY, CDR2 SVGAGI. The CDR3 consists of 14 residues. The ends were cut back, 7 bases at V and 4 bases at J, with 16 bases in the middle. CDR3 nucleotides: TGTGCCAGCACTAAACGGAGAGGGAGCACTGAAGCTTTCTTT. Protein: CASTKRRGSTEAFF.

The chain carries TRBV2 and TRBJ2-3; no reliable D call. The CDR3 spans 16 residues. Looked up from germline, CDR1 is SNHLY and CDR2 is FYNNEI. With 1 base removed from V and 3 bases from J, the gap between germline ends came to 14 bases. DNA for the CDR3: TGTGCCAGCAGTGAAGGTTTGATGGCTAGGACAGATACGCAGTATTTT. It codes for CASSEGLMARTDTQYF.

This clone was detected a few times. Other DNA variants within this sample encode the same CDR3. V and J are TRBV5-6 and TRBJ2-7; 8 bases fit TRBD1. The V and J ends lost 0 bases and 6 bases, in that order; junction bases with no gene match: 5. Germline V lookup: CDR1 SGHDT, CDR2 YYEEEE. The CDR3 spans 14 residues. DNA for the CDR3: TGTGCCAGCAGCTTGGGGCAGGGGGCGCGCGAGCAGTACTTC. Translated: CASSLGQGAREQYF. The whole variable domain, filled in from reference TRBV5-6 and TRBJ2-7, reads DAGVTQSPTHLIKTRGQQVTLRCSPKSGHDTVSWYQQALGQGPQFIFQYYEEEERQRGNFPDRFSGHQFPNYSSELNVNALLLGDSALYLCASSLGQGAREQYFGPGTRLTVT.